What follows are 19 T cell receptor beta chains derived from one specimen sequenced in a study of technical replicates of blood from four donors (dated by TCRdb to about 2017). Receptor libraries were prepared by the immunoSEQ multiplex PCR assay. The immuneACCESS repertoire file appears here via TCRdb, limited to in-frame rearrangements. These files lack a portion of the clones; in checked studies, under half of the deficit traces to unresolved V genes, and the cause of the others is not known. A total of fewer than 65,000 clones appear in this sample, more than 75% of them only once. The ten top clones hold around 5.5% of the sample. Specimen: PBMCs. The receptors here all came from a human donor in good health. Some clones in this sample may be carry-over from other donors' samples.

V and J are TRBV5-1 and TRBJ1-3; 8 nucleotides agree with TRBD1. The ends lost 2 bases at V and 2 bases at J; junction bases unmatched: 3. The CDR3 extends over 15 amino acids. CDR1 is SGHRS, CDR2 YFSETQ, per germline. CDR3 region: CASSFSTGAGNTIYF. The CDR3 bases are TGCGCCAGCAGCTTTTCGACAGGGGCTGGAAACACCATATATTTT. Drawing the rest from reference TRBV5-1 and TRBJ1-3, the complete variable domain is KAGVTQTPRYLIKTRGQQVTLSCSPISGHRSVSWYQQTPGQGLQFLFEYFSETQRNKGNFPGRFSGRQFSNSRSEMNVSTLELGDSALYLCASSFSTGAGNTIYFGEGSWLTVV.

This rearrangement joins TRBV7-3 to TRBJ2-1; TRBD1 matches at 7 bases. The CDR3 runs 16 residues. The V and J ends lost 5 bases and 5 bases, in that order; junction bases with no gene match: 12. Germline V gene lookup returns CDR1 SGHTA and CDR2 FQGTGA. In DNA, the CDR3 is TGTGCCAGCAGCCCTCAGACAGGGATCAGTAACAATGAGCAGTTCTTC. It is translated as CASSPQTGISNNEQFF.

The chain couples TRBV27 to TRBJ2-2; D is undetermined. The CDR3 runs to 14 residues. Germline lookup yields CDR1 MNHEY and CDR2 SMNVEV (reference sequence). V was trimmed by 3 bases and J by 1 base, leaving 6 bases between them. CDR3 loop: CASSLHRNTGELFF. The CDR3 DNA sequence: TGTGCCAGCAGTTTGCACAGGAACACCGGGGAGCTGTTTTTT.

The gene calls are TRBV5-1 and TRBJ2-1; TRBD2 matches at 11 bases. Germline V gene lookup returns CDR1 SGHRS and CDR2 YFSETQ. V lost 5 bases and J lost 9; bases outside the gene matches: 4. The CDR3 is made up of 13 amino acids. The CDR3 region has the DNA TGCGCCAGCAGGCTAGCGGGAGGATCTGAGCAGTTCTTC. Its translation is CASRLAGGSEQFF. The variable domain in full, with the rest retrieved from reference TRBV5-1 and TRBJ2-1, is KAGVTQTPRYLIKTRGQQVTLSCSPISGHRSVSWYQQTPGQGLQFLFEYFSETQRNKGNFPGRFSGRQFSNSRSEMNVSTLELGDSALYLCASRLAGGSEQFFGPGTRLTVL.

This clone was observed once. The rearrangement uses TRBV7-9 and TRBJ2-7; maybe TRBD2 (7 bases). This CDR3 has 14 residues. The V gene lost 6 bases and the J gene lost 2 bases, with 14 bases spanning the gap. The germline V gene encodes CDR1 SEHNR and CDR2 FQNEAQ (reference sequence). CDR3 sequence reads: CASSQRGGTYEQYF. The CDR3 DNA reads as TGTGCCAGCAGTCAAAGGGGGGGGACCTACGAGCAGTACTTC.

This sequence joins TRBV7-9 and TRBJ1-1; D gene unclear. Germline V gives CDR1 SEHNR, CDR2 FQNEAQ (reference sequence). This CDR3 spans 11 amino acids. V lost 6 bases and J lost 8, with 10 bases in between. CDR3: CASSFSQEAFF. In nucleotides, the CDR3 is TGTGCCAGCAGTTTTAGCCAGGAAGCTTTCTTT.

This sequence joins TRBV7-9 and TRBJ2-7; 8 bases are shared with TRBD1. Germline V gene sequence: CDR1 SEHNR, CDR2 FQNEAQ (reference sequence). The CDR3 sequence is 12 residues long. The ends lost 4 bases at V and 13 bases at J; junction bases unmatched: 9. CDR3 in DNA: TGTGCCAGCAGCTCAACATCAGGGGGCACATACTTC. Its translation is CASSSTSGGTYF.

This clone was observed a handful of times. The chain is built from TRBV2 and TRBJ1-1; no clear D. Trimming took 8 bases from V and 0 from J, leaving 7 bases between them. Germline V gives CDR1 SNHLY, CDR2 FYNNEI. This CDR3 contains 12 residues. The CDR3 DNA sequence: TGTGCCAGCCCGGGGTTGAACACTGAAGCTTTCTTT. Residues: CASPGLNTEAFF.

The CDR3 protein is CASSLGGGTSGKTDTQYF. The CDR3 region has the DNA TGTGCCAGCAGCTTAGGAGGGGGGACTAGCGGGAAAACAGATACGCAGTATTTT. This chain joins TRBV7-9 and TRBJ2-3, with 13 bases identical to TRBD2. Germline trimming cut 1 base from V and 3 bases from J; bases unmatched to any gene: 7. The germline CDR1 and CDR2 sequences are SEHNR and FQNEAQ (reference sequence). The length of the CDR3 is 18 residues.

The chain joins TRBV7-8 to TRBJ2-7; D perhaps matches TRBD1 (7 bases). With 4 bases removed from V and 1 base from J, the gap between germline ends came to 14 bases. This CDR3 comprises 15 residues. From germline, CDR1 is SGHVS and CDR2 FQNEAQ. CDR3 sequence reads: CASSSPTGRSYEQYF. The CDR3, as DNA: TGTGCCAGCAGCTCCCCGACAGGGAGGTCCTACGAGCAGTACTTC.

The chain recombines TRBV5-1 with TRBJ1-4; D may be TRBD1 (5 bases). CDR3 length: 15 residues. Germline CDR1 reads SGHRS; CDR2 reads YFSETQ. V gave up 0 bases and J gave up 8 bases, with 14 bases separating them. The CDR3 reads CASSLGAEKGEKLFF. DNA for the CDR3: TGCGCCAGCAGCTTGGGAGCAGAAAAGGGGGAAAAACTGTTTTTT.

V gene TRBV6-5 combines with J gene TRBJ1-6, with 8 bases that match TRBD1. The CDR3 loop spans 13 amino acids. The germline gives CDR1 MNHEY, CDR2 SVGAGI. The V segment lost 6 bases and the J segment 7 bases; nucleotides outside the gene matches: 2. The CDR3 DNA reads as TGTGCCAGCAGCCGGGACAGGAATTCACCCCTCCACTTT. Its protein is CASSRDRNSPLHF.

The genes are TRBV4-1 and TRBJ1-6; TRBD1 matches 8 bases. The CDR3 length is 18 residues. V was pared by 1 base and J by 9 bases, with 14 bases of the junction left unmatched. The germline V gene has CDR1 MGHRA and CDR2 YSYEKL. The CDR3 bases are TGCGCCAGCAGCCAAGTGGCCTGGACAGGGAGGGGAAGTTCACCCCTCCACTTT. Translating gives CASSQVAWTGRGSSPLHF.

The gene calls are TRBV27 and TRBJ1-5, with 7 bases matching TRBD1. CDR3 length: 13 amino acids. The germline V gene encodes CDR1 MNHEY and CDR2 SMNVEV (reference sequence). The junction had 5 bases not matched to a gene; V was cut back by 5 bases and J by 7 bases. CDR3: CASSLQGLQPQHF. The CDR3 region has the DNA TGTGCCAGCAGTCTACAGGGGTTACAGCCCCAGCATTTT.

The chain has TRBV2 and TRBJ2-1; maybe TRBD2 (6 bases). V was pared by 4 bases and J by 7 bases, with 14 bases between. The CDR3 loop spans 14 amino acids. Germline V gene sequence: CDR1 SNHLY, CDR2 FYNNEI. CDR3 nucleotide sequence: TGTGCCAGCAGTGCGCGGGGCCGAGGGAATGAGCAGTTCTTC. Its translation is CASSARGRGNEQFF.

The chain combines TRBV7-2 with TRBJ1-1; D is undetermined. Germline loops: CDR1 SGHTA, CDR2 FQGNSA. The CDR3 covers 13 residues. Deletions cut 5 bases from V and 7 bases from J, with 14 bases between. In nucleotides, the CDR3 is TGTGCCAGCAGCCCCCTTTTCGGAGTTGAAGCTTTCTTT. Translating gives CASSPLFGVEAFF.

This chain connects TRBV6-6 to TRBJ1-2; 7 nucleotides match TRBD1. CDR3 length: 15 amino acids. The V gene's germline CDR1 is MNHNY and CDR2 SVGAGI (reference sequence). Trimming removed 4 bases from V and 7 bases from J; junction bases left unmatched: 12. The CDR3 protein is CASSSSRGGEGGYTF. The CDR3 nucleotides read TGTGCCAGCAGTTCATCCCGAGGGGGCGAAGGTGGCTACACCTTC.

The gene calls are TRBV6-1 and TRBJ1-5; TRBD1 aligns across 7 bases. V was pared by 3 bases and J by 2 bases, with 4 bases of the junction left unmatched. CDR1 MNHNS and CDR2 SASEGT come from the germline V gene. There are 15 residues in the CDR3. The CDR3 bases are TGTGCCAGCAGTGACCCCGGACAGGGCAATCAGCCCCAGCATTTT. This sequence encodes CASSDPGQGNQPQHF.

The CDR3 bases are TGTGCCAGCAGCGCCGGGACTAGCGGGAGGGCCGGCGAGCAGTACTTC. Protein product: CASSAGTSGRAGEQYF. The chain employs TRBV9 and TRBJ2-7, with TRBD2 matching over 16 bases. This CDR3 region has 16 residues. Per germline, CDR1 SGDLS and CDR2 YYNGEE. J lost 6 bases, V lost 3 bases, and 6 bases had no gene match.